This TCR beta chain was observed in a study of cytomegalovirus exposure and HLA in healthy donors. The CDR3 contains 14 residues. V lost 3 bases to trimming and J lost 4 bases, with 15 bases between them. Germline V gene sequence: CDR1 GTSNPN, CDR2 SVGIG (reference sequence). The PCR employed 60 Vbeta primers together with 13 Jbeta primers. TCRdb's copy holds only in-frame clones and misses some; the assay was immunoSEQ multiplex PCR. The sample yields tens of thousands of clones, roughly 82% seen once. The source material was PBMCs. The gene calls are TRBV30 and TRBJ1-2; no firm D call. This receptor was identified in a male donor in good health and CMV-seropositive. This chain's CDR3 is CAWSREGGGYGYTF. The CDR3, as DNA: TGTGCCTGGAGCCGTGAGGGCGGTGGCTATGGCTACACCTTC.